Detailed here is one T cell receptor beta chain. Its specificity is unknown. The sample comes from a study of tumor-infiltrating lymphocytes in localized non-small cell lung cancer. Study observations and caveats: Recurrence-free survival showed no association with tumor T-cell fraction.

This table comes from immunoSEQ multiplex PCR, and its TCRdb copy is limited to in-frame clones, with some not included. The top ten hold around 15% of the sample, which has 10,000 or so clones, about three quarters seen once. Trimming left V 4 bases short and J 5 bases short, with 17 bases between. The V gene's germline CDR1 is LNHDA and CDR2 SQIVND (reference sequence). This CDR3 is 15 amino acids long. The sample comprised lung tumor tissue. This TCR derives from a human donor with non-small cell lung cancer. This chain connects TRBV19 to TRBJ1-2; tentatively, D is TRBD1 (6 bases). The DNA for the CDR3 is TGTGCCAGTAGTAACACAGGGAGCGGCCTTTATGGCTACACCTTC. Its translation is CASSNTGSGLYGYTF. The variable domain in full, completed from reference TRBV19 and TRBJ1-2, reads DGGITQSPKYLFRKEGQNVTLSCEQNLNHDAMYWYRQDPGQGLRLIYYSQIVNDFQKGDIAEGYSVSREKKESFPLTVTSAQKNPTAFYLCASSNTGSGLYGYTFGSGTRLTVV.